The 21 T cell receptor beta chains in this list originate from one sample, sequenced in a study of shared clonotypes between healthy human individuals. Generated by immunoSEQ multiplex PCR, the TCRdb table keeps only in-frame clones and is missing some. The sample has 2 million to 2.5 million clones; about 90% are singletons. Source material: naive CD4+ T cells from PBMCs. Sample subset: CD45RA+ positively selected. These receptors were obtained from a young man in good health. Some clones in this sample may be carry-over from other donors' samples.

This chain connects TRBV7-9 to TRBJ2-1; 7 bases are a match to TRBD2. Germline lookup yields CDR1 SEHNR and CDR2 FQNEAQ (reference sequence). There are 13 residues in the CDR3. V was clipped by 1 base and J by 13 bases; unmatched bases: 7. The CDR3 sequence: CASSLGLAAPQFF. The CDR3 DNA is TGTGCCAGCAGCTTAGGCCTAGCGGCACCACAGTTCTTC.

Note on this clone: The junction departs from germline at one end; a sequencing error may be responsible. Within the sample, other DNA sequences also encode this same CDR3. The rearrangement links TRBV6-6 to TRBJ2-3, with D tentatively TRBD2 (5 bases). Germline V gives CDR1 MNHNY, CDR2 SVGAGI (reference sequence). The CDR3 runs 15 residues. CDR3 loop: CASSYSRTSTDTQYF. The CDR3 coding sequence is TGTGCCAGCAGCTACTCCAGGACTAGCACAGATACGCAGTATTTT.

The chain uses TRBV2 and TRBJ1-4; 8 bases map to TRBD1. Germline CDR1 reads SNHLY; CDR2 reads FYNNEI. The length of the CDR3 is 16 residues. V trimming: 6 bases; J trimming: 7 bases; junction bases outside the gene matches: 13. DNA of the CDR3: TGTGCCAGCAGCCCAGCGTTACAGGGGGTCGGTGAAAAACTGTTTTTT. Its translation: CASSPALQGVGEKLFF.

This clone was detected once. This sequence joins TRBV7-7 and TRBJ2-5, with unresolved D. The CDR3 length is 13 residues. The germline CDR1 and CDR2 sequences are SSHAT and FNYEAQ (reference sequence). Trimming removed 1 base from V and 2 bases from J, with 5 bases in between. CDR3 DNA: TGTGCCAGCAGCTTAGGCGCGCAAGAGACCCAGTACTTC. As protein: CASSLGAQETQYF.

The chain carries TRBV9 and TRBJ2-1; D is uncertain. Germline loops: CDR1 SGDLS, CDR2 YYNGEE. The CDR3 has 13 residues. The V and J ends lost 0 bases and 10 bases respectively, with 11 bases between them. CDR3 coding DNA: TGTGCCAGCAGCGTAGCTATTAAGGAGGAGCAGTTCTTC. Protein: CASSVAIKEEQFF.

This clone was observed a single time. V usage is TRBV6-1 and J usage is TRBJ1-4, with TRBD1 as a possible D gene (5 bases). V dropped 8 bases and J dropped 7 bases, with 14 bases sitting between them. The CDR3 is 13 residues long. Per the germline V gene, CDR1 is MNHNS and CDR2 is SASEGT. CDR3 nucleotides: TGTGCCAGCTCGTACGGGGGTTCTGAAAAACTGTTTTTT. This sequence encodes CASSYGGSEKLFF.

This chain joins TRBV14 and TRBJ2-2; no definite D call. CDR1 and CDR2 from the germline V gene are SGHDN and FVKESK. The CDR3 has 14 residues. Deletions cut 0 bases from V and 3 bases from J, with 5 bases between. The CDR3 region has the DNA TGTGCCAGCAGCCAAGACTGGTACACCGGGGAGCTGTTTTTT. Protein product: CASSQDWYTGELFF.

The J gene is TRBJ2-7, the V gene TRBV18, with 13 bases matching TRBD2. CDR1 is KGHSH and CDR2 is LQKENI in the germline V gene. There are 20 residues in the CDR3. J lost 4 bases, V lost 3 bases, and 18 bases had no gene match. Written as DNA, the CDR3 is TGTGCCAGCTCACCTACGGGCGGGGCTGGGACTAGCGGGAAATTGTACGAGCAGTACTTC. Its protein is CASSPTGGAGTSGKLYEQYF.

The rearrangement uses TRBV14 and TRBJ1-2; the D is unclear. This CDR3 contains 14 residues. V dropped 4 bases and J dropped 1 base, with 10 bases sitting between them. CDR1 and CDR2 from the germline V gene are SGHDN and FVKESK. The CDR3: CASSRRSYNYGYTF. The DNA of the CDR3 is TGTGCCAGCAGCCGGCGAAGCTATAACTATGGCTACACCTTC. The entire variable domain, with the rest obtained from reference TRBV14 and TRBJ1-2, is as follows: EAGVTQFPSHSVIEKGQTVTLRCDPISGHDNLYWYRRVMGKEIKFLLHFVKESKQDESGMPNNRFLAERTGGTYSTLKVQPAELEDSGVYFCASSRRSYNYGYTFGSGTRLTVV.

This chain links TRBV19 with TRBJ1-5; D uncertain. Germline V gives CDR1 LNHDA, CDR2 SQIVND (reference sequence). V lost 3 bases and J 6 bases, leaving 6 bases between the germline ends. The CDR3 is 12 residues long. For the CDR3, the DNA is TGTGCCAGTAGTATTGAAGCTCAGCCCCAGCATTTT. Protein product: CASSIEAQPQHF.

The chain employs TRBV7-8 and TRBJ1-1, with no clear D. The CDR3 has 15 amino acids. The germline CDR1 and CDR2 sequences are SGHVS and FQNEAQ. Trimming took 1 base from V and 1 from J, leaving 10 bases between them. CDR3 bases: TGTGCCAGCAGCTTAGAAAGGATACGGAACACTGAAGCTTTCTTT. This sequence encodes CASSLERIRNTEAFF.

The rearrangement joins TRBV7-9 to TRBJ1-4; 9 bases align to TRBD1. Germline CDR1 SEHNR, CDR2 FQNEAQ (reference sequence). The CDR3 consists of 15 residues. V gave up 2 bases and J gave up 8 bases; unmatched junction bases: 6. CDR3 nucleotide sequence: TGTGCCAGCAGCTTATTCGGGACAGGGTTCGAAAAACTGTTTTTT. It is translated as CASSLFGTGFEKLFF. The full variable domain, with the rest looked up from reference TRBV7-9 and TRBJ1-4, is DTGVSQNPRHKITKRGQNVTFRCDPISEHNRLYWYRQTLGQGPEFLTYFQNEAQLEKSRLLSDRFSAERPKGSFSTLEIQRTEQGDSAMYLCASSLFGTGFEKLFFGSGTQLSVL.

J is TRBJ2-5 and V is TRBV10-1; TRBD1 is a possible D gene (7 bases). Trimming took off 11 bases at V and 9 bases at J, with 22 bases between the two ends. This CDR3 spans 13 amino acids. Per germline, CDR1 WNHNN and CDR2 SYGVQD (reference sequence). DNA of the CDR3: TGCGCCGCCTTCCCGGGACAGCCGGGGGCCCAGTACTTC. Amino acids: CAAFPGQPGAQYF.

The V gene is TRBV7-2, the J gene TRBJ1-1; TRBD1 might be the D (5 bases). Between the trimmed V and J ends, which lost 3 bases and 1 base, there was a span of 12 bases. The CDR3 has 15 amino acids. Germline loops: CDR1 SGHTA, CDR2 FQGNSA. The CDR3 here is CASSFQRGANTEAFF. The CDR3 nucleotides are TGTGCCAGCAGCTTCCAAAGGGGAGCGAACACTGAAGCTTTCTTT.

The chain combines TRBV27 with TRBJ1-2, with 9 bases identical to TRBD1. This CDR3 spans 16 amino acids. Germline assignment: CDR1 MNHEY and CDR2 SMNVEV (reference sequence). The V and J ends lost 4 bases and 4 bases, in that order; junction bases with no gene match: 10. The CDR3 is CASSSSGTGFAYGYTF. The DNA of the CDR3 is TGTGCCAGCAGTTCCTCCGGGACAGGGTTCGCCTATGGCTACACCTTC.

The chain links TRBV9 to TRBJ2-1; 7 bases agree with TRBD2. V trimming: 4 bases; J trimming: 0 bases; junction bases outside the gene matches: 13. The germline V gene encodes CDR1 SGDLS and CDR2 YYNGEE. The CDR3 totals 18 residues. The CDR3 DNA reads TGTGCCAGCAGCCCCGGGGCTAGCGGTTGGAGCTCCTACAATGAGCAGTTCTTC. Translating it yields CASSPGASGWSSYNEQFF.

The rearrangement joins TRBV7-2 to TRBJ2-5, with TRBD1 as a possible D gene (7 bases). CDR1 and CDR2 from the germline V gene are SGHTA and FQGNSA. There are 17 residues in the CDR3. With 6 bases removed from V and 1 base from J, the gap between germline ends came to 21 bases. Here the CDR3 reads CASSSRPRGRTQETQYF. The CDR3 DNA reads TGTGCCAGCAGTTCCCGTCCCAGGGGGAGGACCCAAGAGACCCAGTACTTC.

CDR3 residues: CASSHNRGRGTGELFF. The CDR3 DNA reads as TGTGCCAGCAGCCATAACAGGGGAAGAGGAACCGGGGAGCTGTTTTTT. The chain carries TRBV28 and TRBJ2-2; 7 bases are a match to TRBD1. This CDR3 contains 16 residues. From germline, CDR1 is MDHEN and CDR2 SYDVKM. The V and J ends lost 6 bases and 5 bases, in that order; junction bases with no gene match: 12.

The chain couples TRBV6-1 to TRBJ2-2, with D maybe TRBD2 (7 bases). The germline V gene encodes CDR1 MNHNS and CDR2 SASEGT. Trimming cost V 4 bases and J 7 bases, with 13 bases left between them. The CDR3 has 14 residues. CDR3 nucleotides: TGTGCCAGCAGTGTAGGGGGGGTGGACGGGGAGCTGTTTTTT. Protein product: CASSVGGVDGELFF.

The chain combines TRBV27 with TRBJ2-1, with 10 nucleotides matching TRBD1. Germline V lookup: CDR1 MNHEY, CDR2 SMNVEV (reference sequence). The CDR3 covers 13 residues. After removal of 7 bases from V and 7 bases from J, the junction contained 4 bases not matched to a gene. CDR3 protein: CASTLDRGNEQFF. For the CDR3, the DNA is TGTGCCAGCACCCTGGACAGGGGGAATGAGCAGTTCTTC.

This chain joins TRBV5-1 and TRBJ2-6; D call uncertain. The CDR3 runs 15 residues. V was pared by 1 base and J by 4 bases, with 9 bases between. Germline CDR1 reads SGHRS; CDR2 reads YFSETQ. CDR3 sequence reads: CASSLYGPGANVLTF. The CDR3 DNA reads TGCGCCAGCAGCTTGTACGGGCCCGGGGCCAACGTCCTGACTTTC.